This record looks at one T cell receptor beta chain sequence and its context. Each diagnosis drew on symptoms, thyroxine, TRAb, thyroid ultrasound and orbital computed tomography findings. This specimen comes from a study of T cells in Graves' hyperthyroidism and ophthalmopathy. What was amplified from RNA transcripts were TCR beta CDR3 regions. RT-PCR in the first round (using the HTBI primer set) targeted the TCR CDR3. TCRdb ran MiXCR on the multiplex PCR reads and lists one entry per CDR3 protein. The sample has 500,000 to 750,000 distinct CDR3 sequences, 46% seen once; the top ten hold more than 7%. CDR1 DFQATT and CDR2 SNEGSKA come from the germline V gene (reference sequence). This CDR3 has 15 residues. The V and J ends lost 4 bases and 5 bases, in that order; junction bases with no gene match: 7.

The chain links TRBV20-1 to TRBJ2-5, with 13 nucleotides matching TRBD2. The clonotype comes from a woman between 18 and 30 years old with Graves' hyperthyroidism. The sequencing input was peripheral blood or thyroid tissue (not recorded which). The CDR3 loop is CSATSGTSGIETQYF. CDR3 sequence (DNA): TGCAGTGCTACTTCCGGGACTAGCGGGATTGAGACCCAGTACTTC.